The clone carrying this T cell receptor (beta chain) was recorded only once. CDR1 SNHLY and CDR2 FYNNEI come from the germline V gene. The CDR3 has 15 residues. V lost 6 bases and J lost 0, with 12 bases in between. Generated by immunoSEQ multiplex PCR, the TCRdb table keeps only in-frame clones and is missing some. Among about 32,000 clones listed, around nine tenths were seen once. This sample was taken from a study of OX40 agonist ivuxolimab in advanced cancers. V and J are TRBV2 and TRBJ1-5, with D perhaps TRBD1 (5 bases). This specimen was CD4+ or CD8+ T cells sorted from blood, taken in a trial of the OX40 agonist ivuxolimab. The clonotype comes from an adult with an advanced solid tumor such as melanoma, head and neck, liver or kidney cancer. This CDR3 reads CASSQGPYSNQPQHF. The DNA of the CDR3 is TGTGCCAGCAGCCAGGGCCCATATAGCAATCAGCCCCAGCATTTT.